This T cell receptor (beta chain) was identified in a study of shared clonotypes between healthy human individuals. Study background: The study used three CD4 naive, three CD4 memory, two CD8 naive and one CD8 memory plate per donor.

Original processing methods: Junction-only immunoSEQ data arrived without quality scores, meaning filtering differed. Measured with immunoSEQ multiplex PCR; TCRdb has only the in-frame clones, and not every one. That table furnishes V, J and clone size, whereas the DNA furnished D and trimming. This sample has approximately 980,000 clones, with 76% found just once. This clone came up a few times. Other DNA variants within this sample encode the same CDR3. V was trimmed by 7 bases and J by 0 bases, leaving 3 bases between them. The CDR3 totals 11 residues. Germline-derived CDR1 and CDR2 are MDHEN and SYDVKM.

This rearrangement joins TRBV28 to TRBJ1-2; D uncertain. The TCR sequence derives from a young man in good health. The specimen was memory CD4+ T cells sorted from blood. Documented subset: CD45RA-negative fraction. CDR3 nucleotides: TGTGCCAGCACAGCTAACTATGGCTACACCTTC. Translation gives CASTANYGYTF.